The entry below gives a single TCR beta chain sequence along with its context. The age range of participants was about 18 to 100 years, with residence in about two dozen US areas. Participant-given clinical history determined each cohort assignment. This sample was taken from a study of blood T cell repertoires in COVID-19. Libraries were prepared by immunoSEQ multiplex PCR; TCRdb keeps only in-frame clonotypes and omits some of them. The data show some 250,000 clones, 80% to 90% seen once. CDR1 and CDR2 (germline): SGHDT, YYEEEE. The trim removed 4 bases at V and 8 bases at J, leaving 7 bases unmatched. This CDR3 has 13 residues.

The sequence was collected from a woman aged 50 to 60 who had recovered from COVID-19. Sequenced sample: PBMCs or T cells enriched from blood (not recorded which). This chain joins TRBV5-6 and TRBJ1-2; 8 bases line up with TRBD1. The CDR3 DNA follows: TGTGCCAGCAGCCGTGGACAGGGTGAGGGCTACACCTTC. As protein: CASSRGQGEGYTF.